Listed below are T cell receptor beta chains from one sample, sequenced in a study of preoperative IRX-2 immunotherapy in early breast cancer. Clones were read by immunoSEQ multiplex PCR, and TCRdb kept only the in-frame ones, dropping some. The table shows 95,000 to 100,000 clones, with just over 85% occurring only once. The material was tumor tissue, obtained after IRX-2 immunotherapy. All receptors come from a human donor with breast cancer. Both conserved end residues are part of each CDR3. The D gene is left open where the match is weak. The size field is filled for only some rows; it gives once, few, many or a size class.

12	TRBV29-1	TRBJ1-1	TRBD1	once	CSFDRGQTEAFF	TGCAGCTTTGACAGGGGGCAAACTGAAGCTTTCTTT
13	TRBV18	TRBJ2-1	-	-	CASSPVGANEQFF	TGTGCCAGCTCACCAGTAGGGGCGAATGAGCAGTTCTTC
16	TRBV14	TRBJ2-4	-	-	CASSHQGPGGKNIQYF	TGTGCCAGCAGCCATCAAGGGCCTGGGGGCAAAAACATTCAGTACTTC
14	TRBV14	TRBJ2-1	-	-	CASSWGNLVDEQFF	TGTGCCAGCAGCTGGGGGAATCTAGTGGATGAGCAGTTCTTC
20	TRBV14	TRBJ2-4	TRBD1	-	CASSQVRDRGREEAKNIQYF	TGTGCCAGCAGCCAAGTCCGGGACAGGGGCCGGGAGGAGGCCAAAAACATTCAGTACTTC
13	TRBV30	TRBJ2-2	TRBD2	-	CAWVGLAGGELFF	TGTGCCTGGGTGGGACTAGCCGGCGGGGAGCTGTTTTTT
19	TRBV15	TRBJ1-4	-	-	CATSRDLWSSSATNEKLFF	TGTGCCACCAGCAGAGATCTTTGGAGTTCCTCCGCAACTAATGAAAAACTGTTTTTT
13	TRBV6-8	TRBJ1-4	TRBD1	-	CASSGGQNEKLFF	TGTGCCAGCAGTGGGGGACAGAATGAAAAACTGTTTTTT
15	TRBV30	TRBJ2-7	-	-	CAWSFLDRRGDEQYF	TGTGCCTGGAGTTTCCTGGACCGCCGTGGGGACGAGCAGTACTTC
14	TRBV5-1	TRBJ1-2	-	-	CASSMEGGTYGYTF	TGCGCCAGCAGCATGGAGGGGGGAACCTATGGCTACACCTTC
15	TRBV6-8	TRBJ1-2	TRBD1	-	CASSRNQGDGYGYTF	TGTGCCAGCAGTCGAAACCAGGGGGACGGCTATGGCTACACCTTC
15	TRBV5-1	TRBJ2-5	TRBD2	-	CASSLALAGGETQYF	TGCGCCAGCAGCTTGGCCCTAGCGGGAGGTGAGACCCAGTACTTC
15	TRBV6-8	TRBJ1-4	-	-	CASKVIPTGGEKLFF	TGTGCCAGCAAGGTGATTCCGACCGGGGGTGAAAAACTGTTTTTT
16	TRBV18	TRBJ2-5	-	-	CASSRGKGRGQETQYF	TGTGCCAGCTCCCGAGGGAAGGGACGAGGGCAAGAGACCCAGTACTTC
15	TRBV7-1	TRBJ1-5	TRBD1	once	CASSLTGGVNQPQHF	TGTGCCAGCAGCTTAACAGGGGGCGTAAATCAGCCCCAGCATTTT
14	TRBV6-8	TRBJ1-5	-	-	CASSATLGNQPQHF	TGTGCCAGCAGTGCCACCCTGGGAAATCAGCCCCAGCATTTT
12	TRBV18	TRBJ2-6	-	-	CASSSGANVLTF	TGTGCCAGCTCCTCTGGGGCCAACGTCCTGACTTTC
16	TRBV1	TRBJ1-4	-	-	CASSLRMAGQLIKLFF	TGCGCCAGCAGCCTCCGAATGGCGGGACAGTTGATAAAACTGTTTTTT
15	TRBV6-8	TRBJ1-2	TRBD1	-	CAISSRGQFNYGYTF	TGTGCCATCAGTTCCAGGGGACAGTTTAACTATGGCTACACCTTC
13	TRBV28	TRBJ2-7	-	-	CASSLSQTYEQYF	TGTGCCAGCAGTTTAAGCCAAACCTACGAGCAGTACTTC
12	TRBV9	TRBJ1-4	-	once	CASSPSDSQLFF	TGTGCCAGCAGCCCCAGCGACAGTCAACTGTTTTTT
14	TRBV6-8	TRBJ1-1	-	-	CASTAGRANTEAFF	TGTGCCAGCACCGCGGGGAGGGCGAACACTGAAGCTTTCTTT
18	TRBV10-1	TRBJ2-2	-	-	CASSDAGWWGSNTGELFF	TGCGCCAGCAGTGACGCCGGTTGGTGGGGCTCGAACACCGGGGAGCTGTTTTTT
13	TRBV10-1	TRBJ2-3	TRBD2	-	CASSGTSSDTQYF	TGCGCCAGCAGCGGGACTAGTAGCGATACGCAGTATTTT
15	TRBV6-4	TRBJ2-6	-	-	CASSTSLPGANVLTF	TGTGCCAGCAGCACCTCTCTTCCTGGGGCCAACGTCCTGACTTTC
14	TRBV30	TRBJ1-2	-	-	CAWRRQDRYYGYTF	TGTGCCTGGAGACGACAGGACCGCTACTATGGCTACACCTTC
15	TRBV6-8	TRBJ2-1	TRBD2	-	CAISSGTSGDNEQFF	TGTGCCATCAGCTCCGGGACTAGCGGGGACAATGAGCAGTTCTTC
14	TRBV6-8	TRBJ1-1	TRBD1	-	CASSYADGTDGAFF	TGTGCCAGCAGTTACGCGGACGGGACAGATGGAGCTTTCTTT
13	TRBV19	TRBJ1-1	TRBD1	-	CASSQDRDTEAFF	TGTGCCAGTAGTCAGGACAGGGACACTGAAGCTTTCTTT
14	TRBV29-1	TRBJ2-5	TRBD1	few	CSVDQGVNQETQYF	TGCAGCGTTGATCAGGGGGTGAACCAAGAGACCCAGTACTTC
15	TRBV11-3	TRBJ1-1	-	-	CASSLVGGSGGEAFF	TGTGCCAGCAGCTTAGTCGGCGGTTCTGGAGGGGAAGCTTTCTTT
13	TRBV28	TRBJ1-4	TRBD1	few	CASQQGQDEKLFF	TGTGCCAGCCAACAAGGACAGGATGAAAAACTGTTTTTT
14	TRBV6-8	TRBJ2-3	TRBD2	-	CASTEEVGRGAQYF	TGTGCCAGCACGGAAGAAGTGGGCCGGGGGGCGCAGTATTTT
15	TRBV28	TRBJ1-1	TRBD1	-	CASSLGDRQNTEAFF	TGTGCCAGCAGTTTAGGGGACAGACAGAACACTGAAGCTTTCTTT
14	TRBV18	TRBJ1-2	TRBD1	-	CASSPPDRAYGYTF	TGTGCCAGCTCACCACCGGACAGGGCCTATGGCTACACCTTC
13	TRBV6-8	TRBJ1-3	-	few	CASSYKSGNTIYF	TGTGCCAGCAGTTACAAGTCCGGAAACACCATATATTTT
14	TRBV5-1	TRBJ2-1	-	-	CASSLAGVRPEQFF	TGCGCCAGCAGCTTGGCGGGAGTGCGCCCTGAGCAGTTCTTC
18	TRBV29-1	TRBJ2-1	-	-	CSVVGGAFGGGTYNEQFF	TGCAGCGTTGTAGGGGGTGCTTTCGGGGGAGGTACCTACAATGAGCAGTTCTTC
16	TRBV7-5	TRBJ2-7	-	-	CASSLAALGLSYEQYF	TGTGCCAGCAGCTTGGCCGCTCTAGGCCTATCCTACGAGCAGTACTTT
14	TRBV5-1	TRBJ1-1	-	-	CASREGGLNTEAFF	TGCGCCAGCAGGGAGGGGGGACTGAACACTGAAGCTTTCTTT
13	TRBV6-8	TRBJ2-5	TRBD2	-	CAISGGTPETQYF	TGTGCCATCAGCGGGGGGACCCCCGAGACCCAGTACTTC
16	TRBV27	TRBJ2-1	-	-	CATSDSRLGQNNEQFF	TGTGCCACCAGTGATTCGAGGTTAGGACAGAACAATGAGCAGTTCTTC
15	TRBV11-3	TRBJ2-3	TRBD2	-	CASSFSGGAPDTQYF	TGTGCCAGCAGCTTTAGCGGGGGGGCCCCAGATACGCAGTATTTT
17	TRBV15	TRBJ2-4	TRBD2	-	CATSRSGLGSAKNIQYF	TGTGCCACCAGCAGATCGGGACTAGGCTCAGCCAAAAACATTCAGTACTTC
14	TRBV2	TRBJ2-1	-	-	CASSVNHFGAEQFF	TGTGCCAGCAGTGTTAATCATTTCGGGGCTGAGCAGTTCTTC
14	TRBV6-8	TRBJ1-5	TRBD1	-	CATSPGRGYQPQHF	TGTGCCACATCCCCCGGCAGGGGGTATCAGCCCCAGCATTTT
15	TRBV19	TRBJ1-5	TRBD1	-	CASSSGTEYNQPQHF	TGTGCCAGTAGTTCCGGGACAGAGTACAATCAGCCCCAGCATTTT
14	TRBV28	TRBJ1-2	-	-	CASSTNRRVHGYTF	TGTGCCAGCAGTACAAACCGTAGGGTCCATGGCTACACCTTC
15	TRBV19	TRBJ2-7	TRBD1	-	CASSPDRERDYEQYF	TGTGCCAGTAGCCCGGACAGGGAAAGGGACTACGAGCAGTACTTC
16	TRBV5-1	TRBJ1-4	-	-	CASSFSDPRRDEKLFF	TGCGCCAGCAGCTTCTCGGACCCTCGCAGGGACGAAAAACTGTTTTTT
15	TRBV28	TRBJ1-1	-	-	CASSPPTALNTEAFF	TGTGCCAGCAGTCCGCCGACAGCCTTAAACACTGAAGCTTTCTTT
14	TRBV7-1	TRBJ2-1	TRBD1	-	CASSTYRDSDEQFF	TGTGCCAGCAGCACTTACCGGGACAGTGATGAGCAGTTCTTC
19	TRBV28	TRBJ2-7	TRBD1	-	CASSSRGDRGKSRSYEQYF	TGTGCCAGCAGTTCTCGGGGGGACAGGGGGAAAAGTAGGTCCTACGAGCAGTACTTC
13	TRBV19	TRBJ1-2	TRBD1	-	CASSIRTGYGYTF	TGTGCCAGTAGTATTAGGACAGGCTATGGCTACACCTTC
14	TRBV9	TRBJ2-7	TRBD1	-	CASRATQGAYEQYF	TGTGCCAGCAGGGCGACACAGGGGGCCTACGAGCAGTACTTC
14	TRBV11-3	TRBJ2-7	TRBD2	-	CASSLPGLVYEQYF	TGTGCCAGCAGTCTCCCGGGACTAGTCTACGAGCAGTACTTC
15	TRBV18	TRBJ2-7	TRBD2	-	CASSPTSGGIFEQYF	TGTGCCAGCTCACCAACTAGCGGGGGGATTTTTGAGCAGTACTTC
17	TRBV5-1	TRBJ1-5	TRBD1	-	CASSLADRADSNQPQHF	TGCGCCAGCAGCTTGGCGGACAGGGCCGATAGCAATCAGCCCCAGCATTTT
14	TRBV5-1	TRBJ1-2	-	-	CASSQQAGLDGYTF	TGCGCCAGCAGCCAACAGGCAGGGTTGGATGGCTACACCTTC